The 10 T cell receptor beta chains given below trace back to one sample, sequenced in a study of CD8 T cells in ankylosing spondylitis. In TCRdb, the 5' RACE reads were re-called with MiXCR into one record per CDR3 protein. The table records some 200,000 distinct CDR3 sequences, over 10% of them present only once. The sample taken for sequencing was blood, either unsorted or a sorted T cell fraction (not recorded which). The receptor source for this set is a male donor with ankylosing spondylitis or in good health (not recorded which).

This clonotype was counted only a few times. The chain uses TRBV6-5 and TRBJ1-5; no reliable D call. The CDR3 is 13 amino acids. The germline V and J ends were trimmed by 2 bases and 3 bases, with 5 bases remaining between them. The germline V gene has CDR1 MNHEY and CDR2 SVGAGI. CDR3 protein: CASSYRINQPQHF. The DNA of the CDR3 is TGTGCCAGCAGTTACAGGATCAATCAGCCCCAGCATTTT.

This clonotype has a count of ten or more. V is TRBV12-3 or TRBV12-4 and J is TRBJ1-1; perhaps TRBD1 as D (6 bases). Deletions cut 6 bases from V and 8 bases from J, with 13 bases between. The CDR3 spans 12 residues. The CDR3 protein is CASSWTAEEAFF. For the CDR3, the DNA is TGTGCCAGCAGCTGGACAGCCGAAGAAGCTTTCTTT.

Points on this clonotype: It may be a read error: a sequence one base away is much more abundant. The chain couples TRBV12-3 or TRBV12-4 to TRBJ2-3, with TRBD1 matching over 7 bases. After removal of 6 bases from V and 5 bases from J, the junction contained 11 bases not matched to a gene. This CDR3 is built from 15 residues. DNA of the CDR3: TGTGCCAGCAGCCTAACAGGGGTACGTCGAGATACGCAGTATTTT. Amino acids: CASSLTGVRRDTQYF.

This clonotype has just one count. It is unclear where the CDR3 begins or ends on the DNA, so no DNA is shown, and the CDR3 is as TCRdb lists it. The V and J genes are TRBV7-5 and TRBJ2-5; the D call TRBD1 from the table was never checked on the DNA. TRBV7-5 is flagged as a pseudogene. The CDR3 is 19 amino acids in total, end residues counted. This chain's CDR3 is CISVSEAPIRGQNRETQYF.

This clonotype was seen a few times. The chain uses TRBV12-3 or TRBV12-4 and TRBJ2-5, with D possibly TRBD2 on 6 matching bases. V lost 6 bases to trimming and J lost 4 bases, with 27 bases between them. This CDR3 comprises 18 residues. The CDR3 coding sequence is TGTGCCAGCAGCCCAACTATACTAGCCGGGGCTGGGGGAGAGACCCAGTACTTC. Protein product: CASSPTILAGAGGETQYF.

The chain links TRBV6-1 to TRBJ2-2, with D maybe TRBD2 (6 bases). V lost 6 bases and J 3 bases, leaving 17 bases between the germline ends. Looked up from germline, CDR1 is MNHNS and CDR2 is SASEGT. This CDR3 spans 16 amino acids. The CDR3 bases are TGTGCCAGCAGCCTCCGGGAGACGGCAGACACCGGGGAGCTGTTTTTT. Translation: CASSLRETADTGELFF.

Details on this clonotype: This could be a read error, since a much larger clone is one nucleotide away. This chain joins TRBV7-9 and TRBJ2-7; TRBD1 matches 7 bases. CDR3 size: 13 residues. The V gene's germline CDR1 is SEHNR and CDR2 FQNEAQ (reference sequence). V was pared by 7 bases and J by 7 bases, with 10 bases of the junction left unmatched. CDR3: CASNPDRCGEQYF. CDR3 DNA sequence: TGTGCCAGCAATCCGGACAGGTGTGGGGAGCAGTACTTC.

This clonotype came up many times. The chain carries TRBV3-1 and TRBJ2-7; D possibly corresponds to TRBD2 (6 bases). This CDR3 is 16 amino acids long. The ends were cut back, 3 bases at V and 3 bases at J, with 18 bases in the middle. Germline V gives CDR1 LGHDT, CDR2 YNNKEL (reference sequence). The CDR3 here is CASSQNSGGGFYEQYF. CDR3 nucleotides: TGTGCCAGCAGCCAGAATAGCGGAGGAGGGTTCTACGAGCAGTACTTC.

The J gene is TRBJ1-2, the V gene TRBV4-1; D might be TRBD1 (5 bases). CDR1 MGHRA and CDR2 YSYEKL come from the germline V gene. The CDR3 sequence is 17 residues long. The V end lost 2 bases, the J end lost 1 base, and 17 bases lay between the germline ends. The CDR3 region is CASSQNAGDGSNYGYTF. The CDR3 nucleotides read TGCGCCAGCAGCCAAAACGCGGGGGACGGCAGTAACTATGGCTACACCTTC.

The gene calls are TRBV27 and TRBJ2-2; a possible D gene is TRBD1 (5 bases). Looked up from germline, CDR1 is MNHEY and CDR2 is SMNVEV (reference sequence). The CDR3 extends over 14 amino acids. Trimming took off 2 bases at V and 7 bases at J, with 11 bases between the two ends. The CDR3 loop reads CASSLGQGVGELFF. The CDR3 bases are TGTGCCAGCAGTTTAGGTCAAGGGGTCGGGGAGCTGTTTTTT.